This is a list of T cell receptor beta chains from one sample in a study of blood T cell repertoires in COVID-19. Repertoires were generated with immunoSEQ multiplex PCR, while TCRdb's copy carries only in-frame clones and drops some. The repertoire includes roughly 350,000 clones, almost 90% of them detected once, and just under 7.5% sits in the top ten. The sample taken for sequencing was peripheral blood. The receptors were gathered from a woman in her sixties or seventies with COVID-19, enrolled during active disease. Each CDR3 is given with its conserved first and last residue. A D gene is named only where the DNA matches it firmly. Clone size is not always given. Where it is, it says once, few, many or a class for expanded clones.

d_call,v_call,j_call,clone_size,cdr3_nt,cdr3_aa
.,TRBV5-1,TRBJ1-2,.,TGCGCCAGCAGCTCTGACAACGCCCGCAGGGGCTACACCTTC,CASSSDNARRGYTF
TRBD1,TRBV9,TRBJ2-3,.,TGTGCCAGCAGCCCCAAGACAGGGTATAGCACAGATACGCAGTATTTT,CASSPKTGYSTDTQYF
TRBD2,TRBV6-1,TRBJ2-2,.,TGTGCCAGCAGTGGCTCTAGCGGGGGCCTCAACACCGGGGAGCTGTTTTTT,CASSGSSGGLNTGELFF
.,TRBV30,TRBJ2-2,.,TGTGCCTGGAGTCCGGGGAACACCGGGGAGCTGTTTTTT,CAWSPGNTGELFF
TRBD1,TRBV28,TRBJ1-2,few,TGTGCCAGCAGTTCGCCGTACAGGGGTGACTATGGCTACACCTTC,CASSSPYRGDYGYTF
TRBD1,TRBV29-1,TRBJ1-2,.,TGCAGCGTGAGGACAGGGGCTGACTATGGCTACACCTTC,CSVRTGADYGYTF
.,TRBV19,TRBJ1-3,.,TGTGCAGTGGGAGGCCGGCTCTCTGGAAACACCATATATTTT,CAVGGRLSGNTIYF
.,TRBV28,TRBJ2-3,.,TGTGCCAGCAGTTTAGAAGGTTGGGCCACCGGTGGGGCGGCTACGCAGTATTTT,CASSLEGWATGGAATQYF
TRBD2,TRBV27,TRBJ2-5,.,TGTGCCAGCAGTTCCCAGCCTAGCGGGTTCCAAGAGACCCAGTACTTC,CASSSQPSGFQETQYF
.,TRBV15,TRBJ1-5,.,TGTGCCACCAGCCCATTACAGTCAAGTGGCAATCAGCCCCAGCATTTT,CATSPLQSSGNQPQHF
.,TRBV9,TRBJ2-1,.,TGTGCCAGCAGCAAAGCCGCTTACAATGAGCAGTTCTTC,CASSKAAYNEQFF
TRBD1,TRBV5-6,TRBJ1-3,.,TGTGCCAGCAGCCTCACAGGGGAAGGAAACACCATATATTTT,CASSLTGEGNTIYF
.,TRBV5-1,TRBJ1-2,.,TGCGCCAGCAGCTTGGACAGGGCGGCCTATGGCTACACCTTC,CASSLDRAAYGYTF
.,TRBV6-5,TRBJ2-2,.,TGTGCCAGCAGCGAGGGTACTAGCCCCGGGGAGCTGTTTTTT,CASSEGTSPGELFF
.,TRBV21-1,TRBJ2-7,.,TGTGCCAGCAGCAGGCCTCACAGGGTCTACGAGCAGTACTTC,CASSRPHRVYEQYF
TRBD1,TRBV7-9,TRBJ2-5,.,TGTGCCAGCAGGTCCGGGACAGGGACAGGAGAGACCCAGTACTTC,CASRSGTGTGETQYF
TRBD1,TRBV27,TRBJ1-2,.,TGTGCCAGCAGTCCTCTCGGACAGGGTGGGGGCTATGGCTACACCTTC,CASSPLGQGGGYGYTF
.,TRBV28,TRBJ2-1,once,TGTGCCAGCAGACGGACAGTCTACAATGAGCAGTTCTTC,CASRRTVYNEQFF
TRBD1,TRBV4-1,TRBJ2-1,.,TGCGCCAGCAGCCAGAACAGGGGTCAGAGCTCCTACAATGAGCAGTTCTTC,CASSQNRGQSSYNEQFF